This TCR beta chain was retrieved from a study of blood T cell repertoires in COVID-19. This clone has just a few counts. TCRdb's copy holds only in-frame clones and misses some; the assay was immunoSEQ multiplex PCR. Among about 280,000 clones listed, roughly 87% were seen once. The CDR3 has 14 residues. Trimming removed 0 bases from V and 10 bases from J; junction bases left unmatched: 8. Germline V gene lookup returns CDR1 GTSNPN and CDR2 SVGIG (reference sequence). V usage is TRBV30 and J usage is TRBJ2-1, with 8 bases aligning to TRBD2. The sample was PBMCs or T cells enriched from blood (not recorded which). The receptor was derived from a woman aged 25 to 39 who had recovered from COVID-19. The CDR3 bases are TGTGCCTGGAGTGTATCAGCGGGAGCGCAAGAGCAGTTCTTC. This sequence encodes CAWSVSAGAQEQFF.